The subject of this entry is one T cell receptor (beta chain). The clone's antigen remains unknown. Per-base qualities were not stored, and no clone one base away is much larger. This sample is drawn from a study of cytomegalovirus exposure and HLA in healthy donors (dated by TCRdb to about 2017). Regarding the study in general: In an earlier analysis of under 600 of the donors, 250 to 350 Gb of sequence data and 120 million or so unique TCR beta sequences from about 179 million T cells were reported. An early release covering 500 to 750 HLA-typed donors comprised roughly 300 gigabases of sequencing data and approximately 85 million unique TCR sequences. Of the roughly 410 genotyped donors, 70% to 90% were placed in the genetic ancestry cluster associated with self-reported Caucasian donors. The study aimed to test whether signatures of past pathogen exposure could be identified by cataloging public T cell receptors. The T cell repertoires of under 750 subjects were profiled by immunosequencing and related to cytomegalovirus serostatus. Along with the roughly 670-subject first cohort, a separate validation cohort of over a hundred different subjects was used. High-throughput TCR immunosequencing, statistical association of individual TCRs with disease status, and machine learning were combined to predict cytomegalovirus infection status. A later analysis re-examined previously published TCR beta repertoires from over 500 donors and added high-resolution HLA genotyping to investigate patterns of TCR occurrence. Rather than drawing on any new phenotypic data, the later analysis identified candidate immune exposures from TCR beta sequences and the way those sequences occurred across donors. An earlier analysis of 587 of the donors used high-throughput TCR beta sequencing to judge whether each TCR beta V gene segment behaved as functional or pseudogenic. Donor age, sex, ethnicity and CMV serostatus were compiled alongside the repertoire data. A later genetic analysis took genome-wide SNP genotypes for about three fifths of the 666 donors and used that subset as a discovery cohort. All discovery cohort repertoires had been generated using a single sequencing platform. HLA typing included class I and class II loci at four-digit resolution. Typing coverage varied by locus: roughly 629-630 donors for A, B, C, DRB1 and DQB1; some 520 for DQA1; over 600 for DPA1; approximately 470 for DPB1. Because of strong linkage in the cohort, four to six DR-DQ haplotypes were treated as single units for association and clustering. Across some 400 genotyped donors of the cohort, an average of about 200,000 unique TCR beta nucleotide sequences per donor were sequenced, and around 20% of those sequences were non-productive.

The cohort consisted of hundreds of healthy bone marrow donors. Cohort members were all nominally healthy when sampled, although unrecorded immune exposures were likely present. The donor tested CMV seropositive and was one of the 289 seropositive cohort members. Each donor provided a peripheral blood sample, and peripheral blood mononuclear cells were used for TCR beta sequencing. Genomic DNA was extracted from the blood cell samples with the Qiagen DNeasy Blood Extraction Kit. V lost 4 bases and J lost 3 bases, and the count of bases not matched to a germline gene is 6. The CDR3 runs 15 amino acids, cysteine and phenylalanine included. The sequence is cut down to CDR3 DNA, 45 bases in frame from base 1. CDR1 and CDR2, per the germline V gene (reference sequence), are LNHDA and SQIVND. Results and caveats for the whole study, not just this receptor: In a later analysis, several top co-occurrence clusters were reported to appear linked to parvovirus B19, influenza, CMV and Epstein-Barr virus. A later analysis found that HLA-associated TCR beta chains were more clonally expanded and had lower generation probabilities than equally common non-associated chains. Because HLA typing was unavailable for some donors at each locus, only the typed subset was used in association tests. The study gave a list of 150 to 200 TCR beta chains associated with cytomegalovirus. Most CMV-associated TCR beta chains appeared to be HLA-restricted in a later analysis, and the HLA associations seemed to be driven largely by CMV exposure. It was suggested by the authors that the approach could potentially be generalized to other disease states and immunological phenotypes. In this cohort, only TCR beta chains were sequenced, and detectable features were limited by the absence of alpha or paired-chain data. Three of the identified cytomegalovirus-associated TCR beta chains were confirmed in vitro to be specific for cytomegalovirus antigens. In a later analysis, the rate of TCR association differed among HLA loci, with DRB1 alleles having the most associated TCRs and HLA-C alleles having the fewest. A cluster of highly shared sequence variants was judged likely to be a technical artifact of the sequencing pipeline. The only immune exposure information available for the cohort was CMV serostatus. Correlated functional status among segregating V segments might reflect linkage disequilibrium, but an unknown experimental factor could not be ruled out. Compared with the roughly 720-donor mean, donors in an Asian-associated ancestry cluster had fewer N-insertions in productive TCRs, according to a later genetic analysis. Strong co-occurrence of HLA alleles, especially DR and DQ, made assigning TCR associations to individual alleles difficult. The 87-base-pair reads could not distinguish some IMGT-functional V segments, including TRBV6-2 and TRBV6-3, so those segments were excluded. The classifier was reported to diagnose cytomegalovirus status with high specificity and sensitivity in both the original and validation cohorts. A further reported finding was that TCR beta sequences accurately predicted the HLA-A and HLA-B alleles for most subjects in the first cohort. At a false discovery rate of 0.05, a later analysis linked about 16,000 TCR beta sequences to specific HLA alleles. Most TCR sequences were observed very rarely across donors, whereas some public TCRs were present in many individuals. An association between a missense DCLRE1C variant and V-gene and J-gene trimming of TCR beta chains was found in a later genetic analysis and replicated in an independent cohort. Broadly in line with IMGT annotations, most TCR beta V segments showed up in productive rearrangements about 87% or about 30% of the time in an earlier analysis of about 500 of the donors. The earlier analysis of approximately 560 of the donors excluded roughly 17 rarely observed V segments, including chromosome 9 orphons, because counts were too low. Presence/absence analyses assumed roughly uniform sequencing depth across donors, an assumption that may not hold.

Library prep was done by the immunoSEQ multiplex PCR assay. The multiplex PCR relied on a mix of 60 forward primers for TCR Vbeta segments and 13 reverse primers for TCR Jbeta segments. The CDR3 region of rearranged TCR beta genes was amplified from genomic DNA with a multiplex PCR assay. The Illumina HiSeq System was used to sequence the amplified TCR beta libraries as 87-base-pair reads. The paper's data handling went like this. Across the 600 to 700 repertoires, a later analysis counted approximately 75 million unique TCR beta chains, some 11 million of which were shared by at least two donors. Raw reads were error-corrected and collapsed into unique sequences by a nearest-neighbor algorithm in which closely related sequences were merged to remove PCR and sequencing errors. To assign V, D and J gene segments, CDR3 sequences were aligned to IMGT reference sequences. Each retained sequence needed at least a six-nucleotide match to both a V gene segment and a J gene segment. Rearrangements were called productive when the CDR3 lacked stop codons and stayed in frame with V and J; all others were non-productive. CDR3 was defined by IMGT convention, running from the second conserved V-encoded cysteine to the conserved J-encoded phenylalanine. Sequences without an unambiguous match to a single V gene segment were excluded from the earlier analysis of approximately 600 of the donors. An earlier analysis of 500 to 700 of the donors classified V segments as functional when productive rearrangements were above 56.7% and as segregating when the standard deviation between donors was above 5%. A statistical classification framework was built for diagnosing cytomegalovirus status from the catalog of TCR beta chain sequences. A later analysis assigned V and J genes by comparing TCR nucleotide sequences with IMGT/GENE-DB human TR gene sequences. The TCRdist pipeline was used in a later analysis to assign CDR3 sequences and most-parsimonious VDJ recombination scenarios. In a later analysis, each TCR beta chain was defined by its CDR3 amino acid sequence together with its V-gene family, and reads lacking a unique V-gene family were excluded. A later analysis removed 592 highly shared, low-generation-probability nucleotide sequences to deal with suspected cross-contamination and a sequencing artifact. In a later analysis, a clonal expansion index was calculated for each public chain from normalized within-repertoire ranks of inferred template counts. Generation probabilities in a later analysis came from a VDJ recombination model fitted to out-of-frame rearrangements, and those results were checked against IGoR. In a later analysis, hypergeometric tests were used to score TCR-TCR, TCR-HLA and TCR-CMV co-occurrence, with a repertoire-size bias correction applied to TCR pairs. To estimate false discovery rates, a later analysis permuted the HLA or CMV assignments 20 times. In a later analysis, co-occurring TCRs were grouped using DBSCAN, and TCRdist sequence similarity was added for clustering within HLA-allele-positive subsets. Repertoires with fewer than 30,000 or more than 120,000 public chains were left out of co-occurrence clustering, as were five repertoires with anomalous nucleotide sharing. Entries here come from immuneACCESS through TCRdb and include only in-frame sequences with V and J called. Some clones fail to appear in such tables; in the studies checked, an unresolved V gene covers under half of the shortfall, and the cause of the remainder is unknown. From that table come the V and J calls and clone size; the DNA was used to work out D and trimming. The sample yields fewer than 60,000 clones; about 80% were counted once. 2.5% to 4% of the sample is held by the ten biggest clonotypes.

Sequencing was carried out using PBMCs. The sequence derives from a woman between 40 and 55 years old in good health and CMV-seropositive. The sequence is built from TRBV19 and TRBJ1-5, and 7 bases in between align with TRBD1. Here the CDR3 is given as CASSTRDRTNQPQHF. The base sequence is TGTGCCAGTAGTACCCGGGACAGAACCAATCAGCCCCAGCATTTT.